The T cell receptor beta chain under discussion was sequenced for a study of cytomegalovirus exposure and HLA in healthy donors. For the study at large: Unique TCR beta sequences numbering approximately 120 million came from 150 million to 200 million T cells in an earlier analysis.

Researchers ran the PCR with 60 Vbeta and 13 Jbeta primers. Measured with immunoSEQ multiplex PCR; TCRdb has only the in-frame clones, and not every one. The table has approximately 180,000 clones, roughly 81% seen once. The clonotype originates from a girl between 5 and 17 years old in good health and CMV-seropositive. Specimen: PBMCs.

CDR3 DNA sequence: TGTGCCAGCACAACCACAGGAGGGTTCGACGAGCAGTACTTC. Protein product: CASTTTGGFDEQYF. The V and J genes are TRBV18 and TRBJ2-7, with D possibly being TRBD2 (6 bases). Between the trimmed V and J ends, which lost 8 bases and 5 bases, there was a span of 19 bases. This CDR3 spans 14 amino acids. CDR1 and CDR2 from the germline V gene are KGHSH and LQKENI.